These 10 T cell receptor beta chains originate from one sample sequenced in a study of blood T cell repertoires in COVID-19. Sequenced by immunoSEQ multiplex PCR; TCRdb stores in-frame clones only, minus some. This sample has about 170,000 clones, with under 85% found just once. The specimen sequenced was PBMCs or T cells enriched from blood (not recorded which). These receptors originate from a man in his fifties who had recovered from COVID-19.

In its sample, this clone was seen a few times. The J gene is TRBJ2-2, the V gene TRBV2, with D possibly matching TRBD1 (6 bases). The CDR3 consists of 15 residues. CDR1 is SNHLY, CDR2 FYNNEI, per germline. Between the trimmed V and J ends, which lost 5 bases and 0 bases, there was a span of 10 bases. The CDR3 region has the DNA TGTGCCAGCAGTTCCGGGACACCGAACACCGGGGAGCTGTTTTTT. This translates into CASSSGTPNTGELFF.

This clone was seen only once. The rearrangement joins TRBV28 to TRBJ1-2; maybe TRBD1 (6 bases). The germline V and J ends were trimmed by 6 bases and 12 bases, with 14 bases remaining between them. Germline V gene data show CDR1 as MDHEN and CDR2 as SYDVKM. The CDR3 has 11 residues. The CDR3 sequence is CASRSTGFNTF. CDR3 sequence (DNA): TGTGCCAGCAGATCTACAGGGTTTAACACCTTC.

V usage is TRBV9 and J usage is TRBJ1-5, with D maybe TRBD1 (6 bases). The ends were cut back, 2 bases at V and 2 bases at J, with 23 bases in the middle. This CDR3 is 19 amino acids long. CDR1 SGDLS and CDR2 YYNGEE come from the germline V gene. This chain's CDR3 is CASSVPDRRGRGGNQPQHF. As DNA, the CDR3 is TGTGCCAGCAGCGTGCCGGACAGAAGGGGCAGAGGAGGCAATCAGCCCCAGCATTTT.

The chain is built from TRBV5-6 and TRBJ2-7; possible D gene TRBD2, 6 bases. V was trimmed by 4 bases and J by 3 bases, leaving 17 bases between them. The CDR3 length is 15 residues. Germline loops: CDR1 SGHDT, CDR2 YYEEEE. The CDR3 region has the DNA TGTGCCAGCAGCCCAAACGGACGGGGAGGCTACGAGCAGTACTTC. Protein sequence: CASSPNGRGGYEQYF.

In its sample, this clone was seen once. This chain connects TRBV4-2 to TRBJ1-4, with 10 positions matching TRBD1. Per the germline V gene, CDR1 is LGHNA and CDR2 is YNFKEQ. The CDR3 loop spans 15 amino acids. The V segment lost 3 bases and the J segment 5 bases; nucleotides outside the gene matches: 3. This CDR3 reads CASSQPGQGNEKLFF. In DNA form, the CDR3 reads TGTGCCAGCAGCCAGCCGGGACAGGGGAATGAAAAACTGTTTTTT.

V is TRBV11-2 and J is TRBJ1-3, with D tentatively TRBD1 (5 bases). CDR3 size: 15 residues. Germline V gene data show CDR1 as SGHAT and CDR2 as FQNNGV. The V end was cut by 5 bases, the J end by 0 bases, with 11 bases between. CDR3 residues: CASSLRGISGNTIYF. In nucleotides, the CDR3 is TGTGCCAGCAGCCTCCGGGGGATCTCTGGAAACACCATATATTTT.

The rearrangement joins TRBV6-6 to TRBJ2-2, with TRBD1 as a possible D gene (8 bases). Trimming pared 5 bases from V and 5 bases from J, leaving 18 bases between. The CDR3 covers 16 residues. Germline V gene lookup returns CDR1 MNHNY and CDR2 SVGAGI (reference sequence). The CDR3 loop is CASSARNRGGTGELFF. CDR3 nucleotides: TGTGCCAGCAGTGCCCGGAACAGGGGGGGGACCGGGGAGCTGTTTTTT.

CDR3 sequence (DNA): TGTGCCAGCAGCTCGTACTCCCCAGGGTCCGCTTTCTTT. Its protein is CASSSYSPGSAFF. This chain connects TRBV11-1 to TRBJ1-1; weak D call: TRBD1 (5 bases). Germline V CDR1 and CDR2: SGHAT, FQDESV (reference sequence). V was cut by 4 bases and J by 11 bases, with 17 bases left in between. CDR3 size: 13 residues.

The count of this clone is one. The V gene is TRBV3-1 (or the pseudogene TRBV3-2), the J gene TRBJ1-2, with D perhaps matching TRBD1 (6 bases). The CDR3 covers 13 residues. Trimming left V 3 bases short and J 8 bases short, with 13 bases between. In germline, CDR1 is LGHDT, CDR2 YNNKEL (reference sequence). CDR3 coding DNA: TGTGCCAGCAGCCAGTCAGGGGAATGGGGCTACACCTTC. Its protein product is CASSQSGEWGYTF.

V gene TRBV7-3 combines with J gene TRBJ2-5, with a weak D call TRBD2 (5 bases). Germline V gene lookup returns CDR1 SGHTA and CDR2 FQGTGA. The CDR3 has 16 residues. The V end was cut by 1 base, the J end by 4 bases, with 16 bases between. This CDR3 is CASSLRGSGLGETQYF. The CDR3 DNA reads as TGTGCCAGCAGCTTAAGAGGGTCCGGGTTGGGAGAGACCCAGTACTTC. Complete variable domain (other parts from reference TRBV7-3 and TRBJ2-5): GAGVSQTPSNKVTEKGKYVELRCDPISGHTALYWYRQSLGQGPEFLIYFQGTGAADDSGLPNDRFFAVRPEGSVSTLKIQRTERGDSAVYLCASSLRGSGLGETQYFGPGTRLLVL.